This TCR beta chain appears in the sequencing data of a study of response to subunit inactivated influenza vaccine. CDR1 and CDR2 from the germline V gene are SNHLY and FYNNEI. The CDR3 contains 14 residues. Concerning this clonotype itself: At one end the junction does not follow the germline gene, possibly because of a read error.

TCRdb reprocessed the RT-PCR reads via MiXCR and lists one record per CDR3 protein. The table has approximately 530,000 distinct CDR3 sequences, 6.5% to 8% seen once. The gene calls are TRBV2 and TRBJ2-4; D unresolved. This sample comprised PBMCs from blood, obtained less than 30 months after vaccination. This TCR came from a man between 50 and 69 years old who received an inactivated influenza vaccine. CDR3 bases: TGTGCCAGCATACCAGTCTCTGGGAAAAAGATTCAGTACTTC. It codes for CASIPVSGKKIQYF.